Sequencing of this T cell receptor (beta chain) was carried out in a study of CD8 T cells in Susac syndrome. Random hexamers served to reverse transcribe roughly 0.5 to 1 ug RNA. MiXCR, run by TCRdb on the immunoSEQ multiplex PCR reads, gives a single entry per CDR3 protein. The sample consists of around 200,000 distinct CDR3 sequences, 95% of them appearing once. Healthy donors, matched for age and sex, constituted the control group. The sequence derives from a human donor in good health. Sequencing was carried out using CD4+ T cells from PBMCs.

The CDR3 loop is CASSFYGDEKLFF. The CDR3 bases are TGTGCCAGCAGTTTTTATGGGGATGAAAAACTGTTTTTT. The chain carries TRBV27 and TRBJ1-4; D gene unclear. Germline CDR1 and CDR2: MNHEY and SMNVEV (reference sequence). The CDR3 is 13 amino acids. The V gene lost 3 bases and the J gene lost 6 bases, with 8 bases spanning the gap.